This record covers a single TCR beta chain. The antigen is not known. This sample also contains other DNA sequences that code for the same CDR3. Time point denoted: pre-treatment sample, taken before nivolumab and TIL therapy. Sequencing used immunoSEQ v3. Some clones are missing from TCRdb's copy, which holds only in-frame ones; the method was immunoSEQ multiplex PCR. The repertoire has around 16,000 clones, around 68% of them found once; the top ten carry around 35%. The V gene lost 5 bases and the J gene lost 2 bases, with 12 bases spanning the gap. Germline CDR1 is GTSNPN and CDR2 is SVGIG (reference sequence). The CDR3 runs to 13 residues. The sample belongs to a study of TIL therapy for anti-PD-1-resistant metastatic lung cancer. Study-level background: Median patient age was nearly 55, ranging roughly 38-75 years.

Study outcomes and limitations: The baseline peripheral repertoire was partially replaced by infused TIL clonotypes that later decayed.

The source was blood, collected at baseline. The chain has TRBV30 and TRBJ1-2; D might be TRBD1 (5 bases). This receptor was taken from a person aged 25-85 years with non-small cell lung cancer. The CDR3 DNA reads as TGTGCCTGGCAGGGCACACCGAACTATGGCTACACCTTC. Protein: CAWQGTPNYGYTF.